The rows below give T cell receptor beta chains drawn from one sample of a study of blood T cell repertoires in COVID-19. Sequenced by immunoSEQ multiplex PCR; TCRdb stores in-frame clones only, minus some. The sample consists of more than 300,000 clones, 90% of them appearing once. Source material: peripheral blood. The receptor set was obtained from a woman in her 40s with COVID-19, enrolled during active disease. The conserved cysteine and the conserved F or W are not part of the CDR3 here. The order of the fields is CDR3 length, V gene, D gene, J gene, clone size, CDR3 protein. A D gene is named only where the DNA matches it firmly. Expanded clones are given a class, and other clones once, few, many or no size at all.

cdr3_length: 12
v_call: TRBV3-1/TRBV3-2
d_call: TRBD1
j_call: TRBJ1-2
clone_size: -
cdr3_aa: ASSFLDRVYGYT

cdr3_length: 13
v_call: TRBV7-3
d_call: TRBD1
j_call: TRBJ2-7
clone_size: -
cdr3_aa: ASSISDRGPYEQY

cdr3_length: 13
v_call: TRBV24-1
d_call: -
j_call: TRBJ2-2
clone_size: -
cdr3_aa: ATSDPTANTGELF

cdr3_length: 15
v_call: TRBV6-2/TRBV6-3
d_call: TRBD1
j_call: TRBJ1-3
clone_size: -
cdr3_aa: ASSYPPGQISGNTIY

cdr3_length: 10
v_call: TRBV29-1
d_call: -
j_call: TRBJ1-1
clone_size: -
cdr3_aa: SALTPFTEAF

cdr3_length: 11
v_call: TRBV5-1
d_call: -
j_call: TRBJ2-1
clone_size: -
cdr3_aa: ASSLVIGNEQF

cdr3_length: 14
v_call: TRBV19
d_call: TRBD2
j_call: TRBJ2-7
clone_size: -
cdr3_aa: ASRTSGGAGSYEQY

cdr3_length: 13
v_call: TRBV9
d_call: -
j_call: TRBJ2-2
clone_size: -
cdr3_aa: ASSVMGRVTGELF

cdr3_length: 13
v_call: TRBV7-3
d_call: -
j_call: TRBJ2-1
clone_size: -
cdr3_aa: ASRSGSGSYNEQF

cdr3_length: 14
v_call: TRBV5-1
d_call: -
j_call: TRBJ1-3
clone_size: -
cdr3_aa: ASSPRTGSSGNTIY

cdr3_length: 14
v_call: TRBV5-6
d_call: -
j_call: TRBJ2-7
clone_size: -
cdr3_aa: ASSFLQQGISYEQY

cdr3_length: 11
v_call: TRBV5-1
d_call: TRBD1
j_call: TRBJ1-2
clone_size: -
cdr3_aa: ASSLGTGYGYT

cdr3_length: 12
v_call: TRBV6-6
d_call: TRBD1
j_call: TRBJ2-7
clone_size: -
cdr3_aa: ASSYGTGAYEQY

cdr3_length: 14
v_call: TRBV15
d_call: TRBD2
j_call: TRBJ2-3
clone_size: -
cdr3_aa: ATSRVTSGAKDTQY

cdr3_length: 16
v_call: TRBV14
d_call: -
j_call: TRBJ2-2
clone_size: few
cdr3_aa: ASSQSSGNLLGTGELF

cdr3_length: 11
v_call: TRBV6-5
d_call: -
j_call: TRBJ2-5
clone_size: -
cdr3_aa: ASSYGLQETQY

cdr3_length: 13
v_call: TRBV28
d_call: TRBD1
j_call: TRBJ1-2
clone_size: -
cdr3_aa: ASLRLKGQDYGYT

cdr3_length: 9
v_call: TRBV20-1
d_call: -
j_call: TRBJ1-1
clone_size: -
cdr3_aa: MGGMGTEAF

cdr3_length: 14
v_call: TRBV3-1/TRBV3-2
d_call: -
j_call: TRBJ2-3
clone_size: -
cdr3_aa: ASSLVPRWRTDTQY

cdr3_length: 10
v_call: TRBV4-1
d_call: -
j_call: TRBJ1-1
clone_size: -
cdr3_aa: ASSQSGTEAF

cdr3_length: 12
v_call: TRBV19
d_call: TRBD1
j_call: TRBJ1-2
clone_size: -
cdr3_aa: ASSIQTGDYGYT

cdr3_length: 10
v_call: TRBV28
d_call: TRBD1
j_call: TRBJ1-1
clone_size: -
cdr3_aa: ASSSLQGEAF

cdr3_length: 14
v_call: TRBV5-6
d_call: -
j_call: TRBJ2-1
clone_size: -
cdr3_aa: ASSLLSELSYNEQF

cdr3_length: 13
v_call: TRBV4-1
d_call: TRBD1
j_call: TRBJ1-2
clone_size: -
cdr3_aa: ASSQGPGTGAPYT

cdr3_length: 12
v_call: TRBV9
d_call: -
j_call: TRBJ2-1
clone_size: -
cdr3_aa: ASTRGSSYNEQF

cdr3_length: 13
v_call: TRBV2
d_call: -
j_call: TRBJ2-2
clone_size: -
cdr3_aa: ASSLFRDNTGELF

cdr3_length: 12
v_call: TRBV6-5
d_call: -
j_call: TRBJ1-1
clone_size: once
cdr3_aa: ASKGVLMNTEAF

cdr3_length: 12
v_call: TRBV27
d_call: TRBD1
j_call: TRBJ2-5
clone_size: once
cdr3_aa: ASSLQQGKETQY

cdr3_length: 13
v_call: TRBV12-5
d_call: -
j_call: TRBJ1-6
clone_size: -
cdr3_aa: ASGGGVGRDSPLH

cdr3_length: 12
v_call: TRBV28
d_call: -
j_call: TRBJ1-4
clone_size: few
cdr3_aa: ASSSLFPNEKLF

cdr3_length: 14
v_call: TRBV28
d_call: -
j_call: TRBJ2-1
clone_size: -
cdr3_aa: ASTQLGWRRGNEQF

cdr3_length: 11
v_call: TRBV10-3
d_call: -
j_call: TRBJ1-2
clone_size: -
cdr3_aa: ATRTATNYGYT

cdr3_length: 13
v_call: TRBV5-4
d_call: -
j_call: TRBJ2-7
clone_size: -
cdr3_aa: ASSLKDSYDPEQY

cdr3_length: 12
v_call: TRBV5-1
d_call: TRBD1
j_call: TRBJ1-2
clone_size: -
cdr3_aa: ASSLARGLYGYT

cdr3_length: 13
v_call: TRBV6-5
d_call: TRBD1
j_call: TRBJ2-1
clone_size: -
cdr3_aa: ASSTGGKYWDEQF

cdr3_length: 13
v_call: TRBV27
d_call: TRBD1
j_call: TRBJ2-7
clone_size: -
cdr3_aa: ASSPHRGQRDEQY

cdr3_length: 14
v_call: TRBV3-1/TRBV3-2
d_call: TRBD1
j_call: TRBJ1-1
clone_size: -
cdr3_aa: ASSQVPGTGRAEAF

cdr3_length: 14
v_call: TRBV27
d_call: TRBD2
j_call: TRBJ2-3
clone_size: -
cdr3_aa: ASSSPGLAHTDTQY

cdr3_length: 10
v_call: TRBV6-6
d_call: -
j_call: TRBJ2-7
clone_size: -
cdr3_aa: ASSYLPYEQY

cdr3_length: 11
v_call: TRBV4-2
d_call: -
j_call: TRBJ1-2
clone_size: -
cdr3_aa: ASSQDKREGYT

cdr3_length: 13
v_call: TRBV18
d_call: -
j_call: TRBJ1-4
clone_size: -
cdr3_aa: ASSLAQGNNEKLF

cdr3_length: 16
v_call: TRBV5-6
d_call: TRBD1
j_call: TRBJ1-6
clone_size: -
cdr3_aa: ASSPLRLDRGYNSPLH

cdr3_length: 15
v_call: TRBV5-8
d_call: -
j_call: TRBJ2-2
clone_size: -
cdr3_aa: ASSLGGIRHGTGELF

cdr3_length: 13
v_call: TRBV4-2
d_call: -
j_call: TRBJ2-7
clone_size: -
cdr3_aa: ASSQETGPVYEQY

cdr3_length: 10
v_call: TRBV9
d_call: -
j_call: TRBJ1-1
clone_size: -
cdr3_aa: ASSPPSTEAF

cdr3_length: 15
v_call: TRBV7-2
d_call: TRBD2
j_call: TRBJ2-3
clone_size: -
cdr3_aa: ASSLESSGRAADTQY

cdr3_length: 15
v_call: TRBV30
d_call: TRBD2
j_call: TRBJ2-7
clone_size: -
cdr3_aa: AWSEGLAGGLPYEQY

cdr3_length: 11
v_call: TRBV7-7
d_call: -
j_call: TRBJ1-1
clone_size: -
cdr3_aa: ASSFSENTEAF

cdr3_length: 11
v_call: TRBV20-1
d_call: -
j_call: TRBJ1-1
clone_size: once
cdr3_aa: SASDRLNTEAF

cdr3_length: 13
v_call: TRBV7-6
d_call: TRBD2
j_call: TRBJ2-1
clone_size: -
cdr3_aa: ASSLGLAGYNEQF

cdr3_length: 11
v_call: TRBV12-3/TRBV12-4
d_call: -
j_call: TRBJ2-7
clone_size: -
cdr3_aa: ASLHSPGYEQY

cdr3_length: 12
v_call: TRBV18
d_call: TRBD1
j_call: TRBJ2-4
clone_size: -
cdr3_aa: ASSPPTGQHIQY

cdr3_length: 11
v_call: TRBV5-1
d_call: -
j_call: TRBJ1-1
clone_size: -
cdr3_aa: ASSLGVNTEAF

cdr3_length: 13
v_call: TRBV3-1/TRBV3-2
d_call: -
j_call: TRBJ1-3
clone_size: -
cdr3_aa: ASSQTGGAGNTIY

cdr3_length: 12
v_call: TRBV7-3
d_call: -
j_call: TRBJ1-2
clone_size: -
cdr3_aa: ASSPDRSNYGYT

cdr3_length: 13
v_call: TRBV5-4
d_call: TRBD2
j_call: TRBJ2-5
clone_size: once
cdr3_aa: ASSSRLAGVETQY

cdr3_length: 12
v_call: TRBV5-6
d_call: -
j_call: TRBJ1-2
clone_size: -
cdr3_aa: ASSLGFSRDGYT

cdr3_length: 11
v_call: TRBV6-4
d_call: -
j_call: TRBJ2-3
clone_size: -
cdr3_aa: ASSESETDTQY

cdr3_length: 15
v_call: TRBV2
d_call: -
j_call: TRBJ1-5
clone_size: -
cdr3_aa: ASLSDVGHFSNQPQH

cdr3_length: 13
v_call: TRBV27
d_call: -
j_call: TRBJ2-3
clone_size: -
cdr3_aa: ASSVQGSSTDTQY